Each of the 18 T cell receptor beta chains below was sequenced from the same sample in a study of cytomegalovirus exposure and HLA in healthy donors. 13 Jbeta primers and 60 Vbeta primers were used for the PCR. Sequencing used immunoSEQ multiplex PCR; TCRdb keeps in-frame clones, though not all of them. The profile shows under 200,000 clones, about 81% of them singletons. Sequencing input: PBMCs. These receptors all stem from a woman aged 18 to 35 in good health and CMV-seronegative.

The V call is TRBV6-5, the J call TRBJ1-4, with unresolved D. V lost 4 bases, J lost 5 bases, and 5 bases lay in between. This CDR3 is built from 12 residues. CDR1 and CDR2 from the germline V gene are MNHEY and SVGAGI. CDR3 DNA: TGTGCCAGCAGTTCCCAGAATGAAAAACTGTTTTTT. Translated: CASSSQNEKLFF.

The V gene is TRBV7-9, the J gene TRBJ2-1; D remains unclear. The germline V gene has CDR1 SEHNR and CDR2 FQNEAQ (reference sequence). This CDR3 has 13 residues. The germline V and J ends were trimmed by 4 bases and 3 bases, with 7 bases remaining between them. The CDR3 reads CASSSRSYNEQFF. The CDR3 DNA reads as TGTGCCAGCAGCTCCCGGAGCTACAATGAGCAGTTCTTC.

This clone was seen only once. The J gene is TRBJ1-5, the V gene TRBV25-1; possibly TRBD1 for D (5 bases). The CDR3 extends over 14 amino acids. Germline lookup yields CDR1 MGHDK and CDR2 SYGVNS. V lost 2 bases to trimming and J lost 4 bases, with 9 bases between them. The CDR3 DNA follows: TGTGCCAGCAGTGAACAGGGAGGGAATCAGCCCCAGCATTTT. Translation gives CASSEQGGNQPQHF.

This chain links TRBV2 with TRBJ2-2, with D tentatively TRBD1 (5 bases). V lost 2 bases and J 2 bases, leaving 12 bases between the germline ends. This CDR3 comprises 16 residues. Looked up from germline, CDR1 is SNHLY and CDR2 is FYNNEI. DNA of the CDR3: TGTGCCAGCAGTGAAACCAATGGGGCCAACACCGGGGAGCTGTTTTTT. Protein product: CASSETNGANTGELFF.

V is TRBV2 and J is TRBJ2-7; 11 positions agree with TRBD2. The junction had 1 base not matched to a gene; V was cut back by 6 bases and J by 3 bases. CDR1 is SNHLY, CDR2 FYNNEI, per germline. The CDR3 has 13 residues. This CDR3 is CASRGLADYEQYF. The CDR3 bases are TGTGCCAGCAGGGGACTAGCGGACTACGAGCAGTACTTC.

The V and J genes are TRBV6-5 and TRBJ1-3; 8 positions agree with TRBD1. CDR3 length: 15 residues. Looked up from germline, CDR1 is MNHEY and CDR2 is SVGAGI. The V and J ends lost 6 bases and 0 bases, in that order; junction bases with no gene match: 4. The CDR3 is CASRDDRGSGNTIYF. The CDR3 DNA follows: TGTGCCAGCAGGGACGACAGGGGCTCTGGAAACACCATATATTTT.

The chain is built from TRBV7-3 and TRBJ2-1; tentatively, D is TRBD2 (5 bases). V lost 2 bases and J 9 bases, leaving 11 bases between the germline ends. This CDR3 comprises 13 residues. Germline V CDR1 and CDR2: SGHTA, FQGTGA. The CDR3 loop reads CASSLPTSGEQFF. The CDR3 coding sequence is TGTGCCAGCAGCTTACCAACGAGCGGTGAGCAGTTCTTC.

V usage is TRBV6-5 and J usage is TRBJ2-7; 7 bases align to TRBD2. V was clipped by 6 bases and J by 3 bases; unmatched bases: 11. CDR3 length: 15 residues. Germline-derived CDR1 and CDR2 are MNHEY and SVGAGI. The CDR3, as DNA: TGTGCCAGCAGACCTGGGAGGGGTGAGTACTACGAGCAGTACTTC. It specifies CASRPGRGEYYEQYF.

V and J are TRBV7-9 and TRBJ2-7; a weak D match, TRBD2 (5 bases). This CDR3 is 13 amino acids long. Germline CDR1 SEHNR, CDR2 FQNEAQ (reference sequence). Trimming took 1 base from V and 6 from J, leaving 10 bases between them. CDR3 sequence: CASSLGEGREQYF. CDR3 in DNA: TGTGCCAGCAGCTTAGGAGAGGGCCGCGAGCAGTACTTC.

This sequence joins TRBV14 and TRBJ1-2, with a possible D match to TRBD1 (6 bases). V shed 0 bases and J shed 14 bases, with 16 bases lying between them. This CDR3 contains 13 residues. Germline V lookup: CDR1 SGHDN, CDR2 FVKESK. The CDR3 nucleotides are TGTGCCAGCAGCCAAGATCTGGACAGTGGTTTTACCTTC. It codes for CASSQDLDSGFTF.

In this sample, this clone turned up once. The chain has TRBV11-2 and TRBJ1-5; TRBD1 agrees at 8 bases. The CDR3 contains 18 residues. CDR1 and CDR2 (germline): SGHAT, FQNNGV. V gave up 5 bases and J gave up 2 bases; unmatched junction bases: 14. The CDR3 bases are TGTGCCAGCAGCGGGCAACAGGACAGGGAGGATGGCAATCAGCCCCAGCATTTT. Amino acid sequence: CASSGQQDREDGNQPQHF.

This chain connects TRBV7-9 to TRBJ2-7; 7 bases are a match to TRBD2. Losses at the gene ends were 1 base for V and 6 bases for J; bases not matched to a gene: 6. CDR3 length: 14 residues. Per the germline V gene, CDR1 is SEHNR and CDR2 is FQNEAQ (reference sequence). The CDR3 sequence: CASSLDGLVVEQYF. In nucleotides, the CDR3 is TGTGCCAGCAGCTTAGATGGACTAGTTGTCGAGCAGTACTTC. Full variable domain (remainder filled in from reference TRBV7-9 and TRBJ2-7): DTGVSQNPRHKITKRGQNVTFRCDPISEHNRLYWYRQTLGQGPEFLTYFQNEAQLEKSRLLSDRFSAERPKGSFSTLEIQRTEQGDSAMYLCASSLDGLVVEQYFGPGTRLTVT.

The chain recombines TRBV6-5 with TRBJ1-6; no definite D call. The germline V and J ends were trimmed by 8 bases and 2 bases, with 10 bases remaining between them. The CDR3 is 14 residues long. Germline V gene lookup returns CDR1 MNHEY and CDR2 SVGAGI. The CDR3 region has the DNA TGTGCCAGCTCCGTCGGGGCCTATAATTCACCCCTCCACTTT. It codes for CASSVGAYNSPLHF.

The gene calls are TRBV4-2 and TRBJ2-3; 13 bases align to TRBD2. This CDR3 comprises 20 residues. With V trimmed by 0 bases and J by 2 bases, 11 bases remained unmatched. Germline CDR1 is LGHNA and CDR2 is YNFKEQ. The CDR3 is CASSQDPRLAGGGLTDTQYF. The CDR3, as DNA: TGTGCCAGCAGCCAAGATCCCAGACTAGCGGGAGGAGGACTCACAGATACGCAGTATTTT.

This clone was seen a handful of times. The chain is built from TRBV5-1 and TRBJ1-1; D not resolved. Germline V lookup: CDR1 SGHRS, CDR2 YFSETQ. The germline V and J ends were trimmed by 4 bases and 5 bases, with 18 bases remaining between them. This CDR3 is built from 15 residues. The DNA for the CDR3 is TGCGCCAGCAGCGAGTTGGGATCCGGGGAGACTGAAGCTTTCTTT. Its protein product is CASSELGSGETEAFF.

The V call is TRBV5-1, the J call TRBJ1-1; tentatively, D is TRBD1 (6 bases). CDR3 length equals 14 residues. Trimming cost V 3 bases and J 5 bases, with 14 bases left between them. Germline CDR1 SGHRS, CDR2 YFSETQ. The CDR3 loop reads CASSSGGGGTEAFF. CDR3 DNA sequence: TGCGCCAGCAGCTCGGGGGGCGGGGGAACTGAAGCTTTCTTT.

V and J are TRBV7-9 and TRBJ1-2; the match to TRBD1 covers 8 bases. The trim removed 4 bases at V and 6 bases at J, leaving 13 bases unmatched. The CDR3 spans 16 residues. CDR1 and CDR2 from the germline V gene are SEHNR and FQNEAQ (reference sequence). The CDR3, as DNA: TGTGCCAGCAGCTCACCCCCAGGGGGCGGATTGAATGGCTACACCTTC. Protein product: CASSSPPGGGLNGYTF.

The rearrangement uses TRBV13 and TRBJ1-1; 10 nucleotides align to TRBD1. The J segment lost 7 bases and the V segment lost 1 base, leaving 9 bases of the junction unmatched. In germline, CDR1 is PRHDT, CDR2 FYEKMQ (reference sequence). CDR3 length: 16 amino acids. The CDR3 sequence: CASSLVGTGEPIEAFF. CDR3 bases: TGTGCCAGCAGCTTAGTTGGGACAGGGGAACCCATTGAAGCTTTCTTT.